The rows below give T cell receptor beta chains drawn from one sample of a study of blood T cell dynamics during melanoma immunotherapy. Clones were read by immunoSEQ multiplex PCR, and TCRdb kept only the in-frame ones, dropping some. Of about 10,000 clones in the sample, roughly 90% are singletons; the top ten hold approximately 7%. Specimen: blood, collected from a patient treated with checkpoint blockade. These receptors came from a human donor with melanoma. The CDR3 runs from the conserved cysteine through the conserved F or W. Each record gives: CDR3 DNA, CDR3 protein, J gene, V gene, D gene, clone size. A D gene is named only where the DNA matches it firmly. Where a row states a size, it is once, few, many or the class of an expanded clone; other rows omit it.

CDR3nt: TGTGCCAGCAGTGAACAGGGCTATGAGCAGTTCTTC
CDR3aa: CASSEQGYEQFF
j_gene: TRBJ2-1
v_gene: TRBV2
d_gene: -
abundance: -

CDR3nt: TGTGCCAGTAGTTTGAGGACAGGGGGGAGCACAGATACGCAGTATTTT
CDR3aa: CASSLRTGGSTDTQYF
j_gene: TRBJ2-3
v_gene: TRBV19
d_gene: TRBD1
abundance: -

CDR3nt: TGTGCCAGCAGCCGCCGTTCGGGGAAGAACACTGAAGCTTTCTTT
CDR3aa: CASSRRSGKNTEAFF
j_gene: TRBJ1-1
v_gene: TRBV7-2
d_gene: -
abundance: -

CDR3nt: TGTGCCAGCAGCTTCTATGGACAGGGGGCGCGGGAGACCCAGTACTTC
CDR3aa: CASSFYGQGARETQYF
j_gene: TRBJ2-5
v_gene: TRBV7-2
d_gene: TRBD1
abundance: -

CDR3nt: TGCGCCAGCAGCTCAGCCGGGACTAGCGGACACAATGAGCAGTTCTTC
CDR3aa: CASSSAGTSGHNEQFF
j_gene: TRBJ2-1
v_gene: TRBV5-1
d_gene: TRBD2
abundance: -

CDR3nt: TGTGCCAGCAGCGCTCTAGCGGGATATGAGCAGTTCTTC
CDR3aa: CASSALAGYEQFF
j_gene: TRBJ2-1
v_gene: TRBV5-6
d_gene: TRBD2
abundance: medium-sized

CDR3nt: TGTGCCAGCCAGCCCGGGACTAGCGGGAGGCTTGCGGGTATCGATGAGCAGTTCTTC
CDR3aa: CASQPGTSGRLAGIDEQFF
j_gene: TRBJ2-1
v_gene: TRBV7-8
d_gene: TRBD2
abundance: -

CDR3nt: TGTGCCAGCAGCTTTCTCGAGGGAGGAGCCAAAAACATTCAGTACTTC
CDR3aa: CASSFLEGGAKNIQYF
j_gene: TRBJ2-4
v_gene: TRBV7-9
d_gene: -
abundance: -

CDR3nt: TGTGCCAGCAGCTTACGTCGCTCCAGGGACTCAGAGCAGTTCTTC
CDR3aa: CASSLRRSRDSEQFF
j_gene: TRBJ2-1
v_gene: TRBV11-2
d_gene: -
abundance: -

CDR3nt: TGTGCCAGCAGCCTAACCGCTGATGGCGGGGCTTACGAGCAGTACTTC
CDR3aa: CASSLTADGGAYEQYF
j_gene: TRBJ2-7
v_gene: TRBV4-2
d_gene: -
abundance: -

CDR3nt: TGCAGTGCAGTACTAGTAAACATTCAGTACTTC
CDR3aa: CSAVLVNIQYF
j_gene: TRBJ2-4
v_gene: TRBV20-1
d_gene: -
abundance: -

CDR3nt: TGTGCCTGGGCAAGGGACAGGGGTGGACAGACCCAGTACTTC
CDR3aa: CAWARDRGGQTQYF
j_gene: TRBJ2-5
v_gene: TRBV30
d_gene: TRBD1
abundance: -

CDR3nt: TGTGCCAGCAGTGAAGGAATAGCGGGAGTTTGGGCGCAGTTCTTC
CDR3aa: CASSEGIAGVWAQFF
j_gene: TRBJ2-1
v_gene: TRBV6-1
d_gene: TRBD2
abundance: -

CDR3nt: TGTGCCAGCAGCTTCGAGACCGGGGAGCTGTTTTTT
CDR3aa: CASSFETGELFF
j_gene: TRBJ2-2
v_gene: TRBV11-2
d_gene: -
abundance: once

CDR3nt: TGTGCCAGCAGTTTGGGGGTCGTACGGACCAAAAACATTCAGTACTTC
CDR3aa: CASSLGVVRTKNIQYF
j_gene: TRBJ2-4
v_gene: TRBV28
d_gene: -
abundance: -

CDR3nt: TGTGCCAGCAGTTTACCGACTTTGAACAATGAGCAGTTCTTC
CDR3aa: CASSLPTLNNEQFF
j_gene: TRBJ2-1
v_gene: TRBV27
d_gene: -
abundance: few

CDR3nt: TGTGCCAGCTCATCGTCCGGGCAGGGGGCGGCTTCACCCCTCCACTTT
CDR3aa: CASSSSGQGAASPLHF
j_gene: TRBJ1-6
v_gene: TRBV18
d_gene: TRBD1
abundance: -

CDR3nt: TGTGCCAGCAGGCCATCCGGGACAGGGGTTGGCTACACCTTC
CDR3aa: CASRPSGTGVGYTF
j_gene: TRBJ1-2
v_gene: TRBV28
d_gene: TRBD1
abundance: -

CDR3nt: TGCAGCGTTGGACAGGGGTCCAAAAACATTCAGTACTTC
CDR3aa: CSVGQGSKNIQYF
j_gene: TRBJ2-4
v_gene: TRBV29-1
d_gene: TRBD1
abundance: -

CDR3nt: TGTGCCAGCAGCTTGGGGACAGGGGAAATCGAAGCTTTCTTT
CDR3aa: CASSLGTGEIEAFF
j_gene: TRBJ1-1
v_gene: TRBV5-5
d_gene: TRBD1
abundance: -

CDR3nt: TGCGCCAGCAGCTTGGGGGCCAATAATGAGCAGTTCTTC
CDR3aa: CASSLGANNEQFF
j_gene: TRBJ2-1
v_gene: TRBV5-1
d_gene: -
abundance: -

CDR3nt: TGCGCCAGCAGTCACGGTAATTGTGGCTACACCTTC
CDR3aa: CASSHGNCGYTF
j_gene: TRBJ1-2
v_gene: TRBV23-1
d_gene: -
abundance: -

CDR3nt: TGTGCCAGCAGCTTGGAGTACAATGAGCAGTTCTTC
CDR3aa: CASSLEYNEQFF
j_gene: TRBJ2-1
v_gene: TRBV5-4
d_gene: -
abundance: -

CDR3nt: TGTGCCAGCAGGTCTAGCGGGGGCACAGATACGCAGTATTTT
CDR3aa: CASRSSGGTDTQYF
j_gene: TRBJ2-3
v_gene: TRBV5-6
d_gene: TRBD2
abundance: -

CDR3nt: TGTGCTAGTGGTTTGCTAGCGGGGGACACCGGGGAGCTGTTTTTT
CDR3aa: CASGLLAGDTGELFF
j_gene: TRBJ2-2
v_gene: TRBV12-5
d_gene: TRBD2
abundance: -

CDR3nt: TGTGCCAGCAGCTTCCGGGACAGCCCCCTGGGAGAGCAGTTCTTC
CDR3aa: CASSFRDSPLGEQFF
j_gene: TRBJ2-1
v_gene: TRBV7-2
d_gene: TRBD1
abundance: -

CDR3nt: TGTGCCAGCAGTTCTAGCGGGAGCACAGATACGCAGTATTTT
CDR3aa: CASSSSGSTDTQYF
j_gene: TRBJ2-3
v_gene: TRBV7-8
d_gene: TRBD2
abundance: once

CDR3nt: TGTGCCAGCAGCTTTCTGAACACTGAAGCTTTCTTT
CDR3aa: CASSFLNTEAFF
j_gene: TRBJ1-1
v_gene: TRBV5-8
d_gene: -
abundance: -

CDR3nt: TGTGCCAGCAGTGGTTCCACAGGGGGCACTGAAGCTTTCTTT
CDR3aa: CASSGSTGGTEAFF
j_gene: TRBJ1-1
v_gene: TRBV7-2
d_gene: TRBD1
abundance: -

CDR3nt: TGTGCCAGCAGAAAATCTGGAGGGGCGCGGGGCTACACCTTC
CDR3aa: CASRKSGGARGYTF
j_gene: TRBJ1-2
v_gene: TRBV5-5
d_gene: -
abundance: -

CDR3nt: TGTGCCAGCAGCGAACAGGGGACTGGGGCCAACGTCCTGACTTTC
CDR3aa: CASSEQGTGANVLTF
j_gene: TRBJ2-6
v_gene: TRBV6-6
d_gene: TRBD1
abundance: -

CDR3nt: TGTGCCAGCACCGAGGGGGAGGGGACTAGCGGGAGGGAGCAGTTCTTC
CDR3aa: CASTEGEGTSGREQFF
j_gene: TRBJ2-1
v_gene: TRBV2
d_gene: TRBD2
abundance: -

CDR3nt: TGTGCCAGCAGCTTAGAAATAGCGGCCTACGAGCAGTACTTC
CDR3aa: CASSLEIAAYEQYF
j_gene: TRBJ2-7
v_gene: TRBV7-8
d_gene: -
abundance: -

CDR3nt: TGTGCCAGCAGTCCGGGACAGGCGATCAATCAGCCCCAGCATTTT
CDR3aa: CASSPGQAINQPQHF
j_gene: TRBJ1-5
v_gene: TRBV2
d_gene: TRBD1
abundance: -

CDR3nt: TGTGCCAGCAGCTTCTCCAGACCCACCTCTGGAAACACCATATATTTT
CDR3aa: CASSFSRPTSGNTIYF
j_gene: TRBJ1-3
v_gene: TRBV7-9
d_gene: -
abundance: -

CDR3nt: TGTGCCAGCAGCCCCGGGGACTCCCTGCCCGATACGCAGTATTTT
CDR3aa: CASSPGDSLPDTQYF
j_gene: TRBJ2-3
v_gene: TRBV9
d_gene: -
abundance: few

CDR3nt: TGTGCCAGCTTGTCTTCATGGGCCACGGAGACCCAGTACTTC
CDR3aa: CASLSSWATETQYF
j_gene: TRBJ2-5
v_gene: TRBV6-1
d_gene: -
abundance: -

CDR3nt: TGTGCCATAAGACAGGGGACAGACACAGATACGCAGTATTTT
CDR3aa: CAIRQGTDTDTQYF
j_gene: TRBJ2-3
v_gene: TRBV10-3
d_gene: TRBD1
abundance: -

CDR3nt: TGTGCCACCAGCAGAGATCAAATATTCTACGCTCGACTAGCGGGAGAGAGGTACGAGCAGTACTTC
CDR3aa: CATSRDQIFYARLAGERYEQYF
j_gene: TRBJ2-7
v_gene: TRBV15
d_gene: TRBD2
abundance: -

CDR3nt: TGTGCCAGCAGTTACGGCTTTCGAGGCGAGCAGTACTTC
CDR3aa: CASSYGFRGEQYF
j_gene: TRBJ2-7
v_gene: TRBV7-9
d_gene: -
abundance: -

CDR3nt: TGTGCCAGCAGCTTAGGGACAGGGCAAAACGAGCAGTACTTC
CDR3aa: CASSLGTGQNEQYF
j_gene: TRBJ2-7
v_gene: TRBV11-3
d_gene: TRBD1
abundance: -

CDR3nt: TGTGCCAGCAGCTTGGAAGCCCACAGGTTTAACTATGGCTACACCTTC
CDR3aa: CASSLEAHRFNYGYTF
j_gene: TRBJ1-2
v_gene: TRBV5-4
d_gene: -
abundance: -

CDR3nt: TGTGCCAGCTCACTCGGAGAGGGTCGGGCTAACTATGGCTACACCTTC
CDR3aa: CASSLGEGRANYGYTF
j_gene: TRBJ1-2
v_gene: TRBV18
d_gene: -
abundance: -